The rows below give T cell receptor beta chains drawn from one sample of a study of Graves' ophthalmopathy and Graves' hyperthyroidism. TCRdb re-analysed the multiplex PCR reads in MiXCR, keeping a single row per CDR3 protein. Of more than 550,000 distinct CDR3 sequences in the sample, roughly 41% were seen once. The sequencing sample was made of peripheral blood. These receptors all come from an adult man with Graves' ophthalmopathy. CDR3s include the opening cysteine and the closing phenylalanine or tryptophan. A D gene is named only where the DNA matches it firmly. Some rows mark clone size as missing; the rest say once, few, many or name a class of expanded clone.

d_gene: NA; j_gene: TRBJ1-6; abundance: many; v_gene: TRBV10-3; CDR3nt: TGTGCCATCAGTGAGGGGCGAAGCTCCTATAATTCACCCCTCCACTTT; CDR3aa: CAISEGRSSYNSPLHF
d_gene: NA; j_gene: TRBJ2-7; abundance: NA; v_gene: TRBV29-1; CDR3nt: TGCAGCCAAGCTGGAGGTCGCGAGCAGTACTTC; CDR3aa: CSQAGGREQYF
d_gene: NA; j_gene: TRBJ2-2; abundance: few; v_gene: TRBV12-3/TRBV12-4; CDR3nt: TGTGCCAGCAGTTTACGGGCAGGCTCGAACACCGGGGAGCTGTTTTTT; CDR3aa: CASSLRAGSNTGELFF
d_gene: NA; j_gene: TRBJ1-3; abundance: NA; v_gene: TRBV15; CDR3nt: TGTGCCACCAGCGGACTAGCGGGCGACTCTGGAAACACCATATATTTT; CDR3aa: CATSGLAGDSGNTIYF
d_gene: TRBD2; j_gene: TRBJ2-2; abundance: NA; v_gene: TRBV4-3; CDR3nt: TGCGCCAGCAGCCAAGATTGGGCTAGCGGGGGGACCGGGGAGCTGTTTTTT; CDR3aa: CASSQDWASGGTGELFF
d_gene: TRBD1; j_gene: TRBJ2-7; abundance: NA; v_gene: TRBV10-3; CDR3nt: TGTGCCATCAGCGTTAGACAGGGGGACGAGCAGTACTTC; CDR3aa: CAISVRQGDEQYF
d_gene: TRBD2; j_gene: TRBJ2-5; abundance: NA; v_gene: TRBV15; CDR3nt: TGTGCCACCAGCAAGGGACTAGCGGGGGCGCAAGAGACCCAGTACTTC; CDR3aa: CATSKGLAGAQETQYF
d_gene: TRBD2; j_gene: TRBJ2-7; abundance: NA; v_gene: TRBV7-9; CDR3nt: TGTGCCAGCAGCTTCCCCGGGGAGGGCGAGCAGTACTTC; CDR3aa: CASSFPGEGEQYF
d_gene: NA; j_gene: TRBJ1-5; abundance: NA; v_gene: TRBV5-6; CDR3nt: TGTGCCAGCAGCTTGAGGCCCCTGGGCAATCAGCCCCAGCATTTT; CDR3aa: CASSLRPLGNQPQHF
d_gene: NA; j_gene: TRBJ1-1; abundance: NA; v_gene: TRBV11-1; CDR3nt: TGTGCCAGCAGCTTATTTGGAGTCGAAGAGGGCGCTGAAGCTTTCTTT; CDR3aa: CASSLFGVEEGAEAFF
d_gene: NA; j_gene: TRBJ2-7; abundance: NA; v_gene: TRBV25-1; CDR3nt: TGTGCCAGCAGTGATCCTGGGACTTCTTACGAGCAGTACTTC; CDR3aa: CASSDPGTSYEQYF
d_gene: TRBD1; j_gene: TRBJ1-6; abundance: NA; v_gene: TRBV6-5; CDR3nt: TGTGCCAGCAGAACCAACAGGGGAAACAATTCACCCCTCCACTTT; CDR3aa: CASRTNRGNNSPLHF
d_gene: NA; j_gene: TRBJ2-5; abundance: many; v_gene: TRBV7-2; CDR3nt: TGTGCCAGCAGCTATGCTGAAGAGACCCAGTACTTC; CDR3aa: CASSYAEETQYF
d_gene: NA; j_gene: TRBJ2-2; abundance: few; v_gene: TRBV5-1; CDR3nt: TGCGCCAGCAGCTTCGGTTGGGCGAACACCGGGGAGCTGTTTTTT; CDR3aa: CASSFGWANTGELFF
d_gene: NA; j_gene: TRBJ2-2; abundance: many; v_gene: TRBV12-3/TRBV12-4; CDR3nt: TGTGCCAGCAGTTCCAGGGTCGGGGAGCTGTTTTTT; CDR3aa: CASSSRVGELFF
d_gene: TRBD1; j_gene: TRBJ2-2; abundance: many; v_gene: TRBV7-2; CDR3nt: TGTGCCAGCAGCCAACAGGGGGCGGGCAACACCGGGGAGCTGTTTTTT; CDR3aa: CASSQQGAGNTGELFF
d_gene: NA; j_gene: TRBJ2-5; abundance: many; v_gene: TRBV7-6; CDR3nt: TGTGCCAGCAGCCCTAATCTAGCGTTGGGGGTGGAGACCCAGTACTTC; CDR3aa: CASSPNLALGVETQYF
d_gene: NA; j_gene: TRBJ1-3; abundance: many; v_gene: TRBV19; CDR3nt: TGTGCCAGTAGTATATTAACCGCCAGCTCTGGAAACACCATATATTTT; CDR3aa: CASSILTASSGNTIYF
d_gene: TRBD1; j_gene: TRBJ2-5; abundance: few; v_gene: TRBV5-1; CDR3nt: TGCGCCAGCAGCTTGCCGCGCATGGGACAGGGTAGTATTTTGGTCCAAGAGACCCAGTACTTC; CDR3aa: CASSLPRMGQGSILVQETQYF
d_gene: NA; j_gene: TRBJ2-7; abundance: many; v_gene: TRBV7-2; CDR3nt: TGTGCCAGCAGCTTAGAGTCATCTGCCTACGAGCAGTACTTC; CDR3aa: CASSLESSAYEQYF
d_gene: NA; j_gene: TRBJ2-3; abundance: few; v_gene: TRBV10-3; CDR3nt: TGTGCCATCAGTGAGCCTAGGTGGCTAAGCACAGATACGCAGTATTTT; CDR3aa: CAISEPRWLSTDTQYF
d_gene: NA; j_gene: TRBJ1-4; abundance: many; v_gene: TRBV7-9; CDR3nt: TGTGCCAGCAGCCCGGGCCGGGACTTCCAAAGGAATGAAAAACTGTTTTTT; CDR3aa: CASSPGRDFQRNEKLFF
d_gene: TRBD1; j_gene: TRBJ2-5; abundance: NA; v_gene: TRBV25-1; CDR3nt: TGTGCTAGAGACAGGGTCGAGACCCAGTACTTC; CDR3aa: CARDRVETQYF
d_gene: NA; j_gene: TRBJ1-3; abundance: once; v_gene: TRBV5-1; CDR3nt: TGCGCCAGCAGCTTGTGGTCTAGCGGGAGGGATACGAACACCATATATTTT; CDR3aa: CASSLWSSGRDTNTIYF
d_gene: NA; j_gene: TRBJ1-2; abundance: NA; v_gene: TRBV14; CDR3nt: TGTGCCAGCTCAGGACAGCACTATGGCTACACCTTC; CDR3aa: CASSGQHYGYTF
d_gene: NA; j_gene: TRBJ2-5; abundance: NA; v_gene: TRBV2; CDR3nt: TGTGCCAGCAGTAAGGGGGTGTTAGAGACCCAGTACTTC; CDR3aa: CASSKGVLETQYF
d_gene: TRBD1; j_gene: TRBJ2-5; abundance: many; v_gene: TRBV5-1; CDR3nt: TGCGCCAGCAGCTTACAACGGACAGGGGGAAGGGAGACCCAGTACTTC; CDR3aa: CASSLQRTGGRETQYF